The entry that follows covers one T cell receptor (beta chain) sequence. Its antigen is not identified. The data were obtained in a study of response to subunit inactivated influenza vaccine. Study-wide points: New T cells are recruited in small numbers by each seasonal influenza vaccination, according to the authors' suggestion.

V lost 0 bases and J lost 8, with 14 bases in between. CDR1 is SGDLS, CDR2 YYNGEE, per germline. The CDR3 is made up of 14 amino acids. TCRdb recomputed calls from the RT-PCR reads with MiXCR, one row per CDR3 protein. The table has 450,000 to 600,000 distinct CDR3 sequences, 7.6% seen once. The chain carries TRBV9 and TRBJ1-1; unclear D gene. The sequence derives from a man aged 45-69 years who received an inactivated influenza vaccine. The sequencing here drew on PBMCs from blood, taken 23 to 25 months after vaccination. The CDR3 region is CASSVGPKENEAFF. The CDR3 nucleotides are TGTGCCAGCAGCGTAGGGCCGAAGGAGAACGAAGCTTTCTTT. Combining the CDR3 with reference TRBV9 and TRBJ1-1 gives the whole variable domain DSGVTQTPKHLITATGQRVTLRCSPRSGDLSVYWYQQSLDQGLQFLIQYYNGEERAKGNILERFSAQQFPDLHSELNLSSLELGDSALYFCASSVGPKENEAFFGQGTRLTVV.